This T cell receptor (beta chain) was retrieved from a study of shared T cell receptors in the human thymus. Repertoires were generated with immunoSEQ multiplex PCR, while TCRdb's copy carries only in-frame clones and drops some. The table lists under 450,000 clones, about 95% of them singletons. V trimming: 2 bases; J trimming: 4 bases; junction bases outside the gene matches: 16. This CDR3 has 19 residues. Germline CDR1 and CDR2: MNHEY and SMNVEV (reference sequence). This clonotype was obtained from a human donor. The rearrangement links TRBV27 to TRBJ2-3; TRBD1 matches 9 bases. Sequencing used thymocytes. As DNA, the CDR3 is TGTGCCAGCAGTTTACCCCCCTCCCCCTCCAGACAGGGGGCAGATACGCAGTATTTT. This encodes CASSLPPSPSRQGADTQYF.